This T cell receptor (beta chain) was obtained from a study of T cells in Graves' hyperthyroidism and ophthalmopathy. Researchers took RNA transcripts and amplified the TCR beta CDR3 regions from them. The HTBI set primed first-round TCR CDR3 RT-PCR. From the multiplex PCR reads, TCRdb called clonotypes with MiXCR, one entry per CDR3 protein. The profile shows hundreds of thousands of distinct CDR3 sequences, over 35% of them singletons. In this sample, this clonotype turned up many times. Sequencing was carried out using blood. This clonotype originated in a woman in her thirties or forties with Graves' hyperthyroidism.

CDR3 sequence reads: CASSPGTSGLQETQYF. In nucleotides, the CDR3 is TGTGCCAGCAGCCCGGGGACTAGCGGGCTTCAAGAGACCCAGTACTTC. The chain carries TRBV7-9 and TRBJ2-5; TRBD2 matches 12 bases. The CDR3 is 16 amino acids. After removal of 5 bases from V and 2 bases from J, the junction contained 6 bases not matched to a gene. CDR1 and CDR2 from the germline V gene are SEHNR and FQNEAQ (reference sequence).